This T cell receptor (beta chain) was sequenced during a study of blood T cell repertoires in COVID-19. For the study at large: COVID-19 samples collected from the United States, Italy and Spain covered acute and convalescent phases. T cells, B-cell-depleted T cells, or PBMCs provided the cDNA or gDNA that served as material.

Within 2 weeks of study entry, exposed participants had contacted a PCR-confirmed or clinician-diagnosed COVID-19 case. The authors' processing: Amplification with reference gene primers provided the estimates of nucleated cell counts. Profiled with immunoSEQ multiplex PCR; TCRdb holds only in-frame clones, not every one. V, J and clone size reflect that table, while D and trimming were determined from the DNA. The profile shows 130,000 to 150,000 clones, around 83% of them singletons. This clonotype was sampled from a woman aged 45 to 65 who had been exposed to COVID-19. Sample: PBMCs or T cells enriched from blood (not recorded which).

The CDR3 DNA follows: TGTGCCAGCAGCTTAACAAGGGACAGGGCTTTCTATGGCTACACCTTC. Encoded protein: CASSLTRDRAFYGYTF. This rearrangement joins TRBV7-9 to TRBJ1-2, with 9 bases identical to TRBD1. The CDR3 sequence is 16 residues long. Germline V gene sequence: CDR1 SEHNR, CDR2 FQNEAQ (reference sequence). The J segment lost 4 bases and the V segment lost 2 bases, leaving 8 bases of the junction unmatched.